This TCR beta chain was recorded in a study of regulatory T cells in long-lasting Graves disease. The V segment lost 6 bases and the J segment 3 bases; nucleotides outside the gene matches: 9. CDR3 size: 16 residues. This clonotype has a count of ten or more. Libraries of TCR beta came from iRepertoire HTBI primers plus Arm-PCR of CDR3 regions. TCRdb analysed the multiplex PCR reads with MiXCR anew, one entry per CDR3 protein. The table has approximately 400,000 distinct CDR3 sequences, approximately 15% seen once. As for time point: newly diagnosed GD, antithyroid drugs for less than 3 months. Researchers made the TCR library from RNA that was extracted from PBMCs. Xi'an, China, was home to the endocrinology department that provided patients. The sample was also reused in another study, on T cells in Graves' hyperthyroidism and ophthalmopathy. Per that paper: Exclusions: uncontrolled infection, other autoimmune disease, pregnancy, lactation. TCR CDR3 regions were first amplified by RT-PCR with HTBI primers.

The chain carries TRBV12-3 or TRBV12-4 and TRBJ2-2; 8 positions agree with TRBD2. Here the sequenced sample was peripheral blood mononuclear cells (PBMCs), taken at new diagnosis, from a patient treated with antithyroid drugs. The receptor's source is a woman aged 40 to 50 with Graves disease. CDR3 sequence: CASRPGLVIDTGELFF. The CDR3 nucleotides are TGTGCCAGCAGGCCGGGACTAGTAATCGACACCGGGGAGCTGTTTTTT.